This is a list of T cell receptor beta chains from one sample in a study of T cell responses to AZD1222 COVID-19 vaccine. Data came from immunoSEQ multiplex PCR; TCRdb stores just in-frame clones and leaves some out. The repertoire has fewer than 200,000 clones, over 80% of them found once; the top ten carry approximately 4.2%. The material sequenced was peripheral blood, taken 28 days after the second dose of the MenACWY control vaccine. The receptors were sampled from an adult who received the MenACWY meningococcal vaccine as a control. Both conserved end residues are trimmed from each CDR3.

TRBV5-1	TRBJ1-1	ASSQVNTEAF
TRBV7-9	TRBJ1-1	ASSSGTEAF
TRBV10-2	TRBJ2-3	ASSVTEDRQY
TRBV5-1	TRBJ2-7	ASSLGGASSYEQY
TRBV28	TRBJ1-1	ASSLGGNTEAF
TRBV20-1	TRBJ2-3	SSQWENTQY
TRBV4-3	TRBJ2-5	ASSQDGGGSQETQY
TRBV20-1	TRBJ2-4	SARGADIQY
TRBV28	TRBJ2-7	ASNFYRSSFPYEQY
TRBV7-7	TRBJ2-2	ASSLAGTTGELF
TRBV28	TRBJ1-6	ASTGPGLIYNSPLH
TRBV6-5	TRBJ2-7	ASSYAGQGGGDEQY
TRBV6-5	TRBJ2-5	ASRGLAGQLTQY
TRBV30	TRBJ2-2	AWSKLARPGELF
TRBV3-1/TRBV3-2	TRBJ1-5	ASSPQGSNQPQH
TRBV2	TRBJ1-6	ASSAGQGQSSPLH
TRBV19	TRBJ1-1	ASSIFSGFNTEAF
TRBV18	TRBJ2-7	ASSDPGQATSSYEQY
TRBV27	TRBJ2-1	ASCLTSGRRNEQF
TRBV14	TRBJ2-7	ASSQGSRPAPYEQY
TRBV28	TRBJ1-2	ASSSTAFGYT
TRBV6-5	TRBJ1-5	ASSWAQFNQPQH
TRBV12-3/TRBV12-4	TRBJ2-3	ASSLRSADTQY
TRBV7-9	TRBJ2-7	ASTRDSGSHEQY
TRBV10-1	TRBJ1-1	ASADSTNTEAF
TRBV11-2	TRBJ1-2	ASSLVVGGYGYT
TRBV28	TRBJ1-1	ASSLPQGASEAF
TRBV28	TRBJ2-7	ASSPPGSSYEQY
TRBV10-3	TRBJ2-7	AISPTSGTDYEQY
TRBV5-1	TRBJ2-5	ASSAGTSETQY
TRBV30	TRBJ2-1	AWSGAGEQF
TRBV6-1	TRBJ2-3	ASSEAGFSTDTQY
TRBV10-3	TRBJ1-2	AISDDQDSGGYT
TRBV4-3	TRBJ1-1	ASSQVFNTEAF
TRBV4-3	TRBJ1-2	ASSQDRRGAIGYT
TRBV4-3	TRBJ1-1	ASSHRGGDTEAF
TRBV30	TRBJ1-5	AWSADRGANQPQH
TRBV9	TRBJ1-2	ASSVELRGGYT
TRBV7-8	TRBJ2-7	ASSLPGTPSYEQY
TRBV19	TRBJ2-7	ASSRTGDEQY
TRBV27	TRBJ1-1	ASSAPTGQAMNTEAF
TRBV7-8	TRBJ1-1	ASSSARTEAF
TRBV2	TRBJ1-4	ASSSTGIGEKLF
TRBV10-2	TRBJ2-6	ASSATSGAGANVLT
TRBV3-1/TRBV3-2	TRBJ2-7	ASTWGQDNYEQY
TRBV28	TRBJ2-1	ASNPPSSYNEQF
TRBV3-1/TRBV3-2	TRBJ1-2	ASSQDGGLPGYT
TRBV5-1	TRBJ2-7	ASSPLGTGNSEQY